The 11 T cell receptor beta chains presented below share a single source sample, sequenced in a study of regulatory T cells in long-lasting Graves disease. Construction of the TCR beta libraries employed iRepertoire HTBI primers in conjunction with Arm-PCR of CDR3 regions. From the multiplex PCR reads, TCRdb called clonotypes with MiXCR, one entry per CDR3 protein. The table shows 400,000 to 600,000 distinct CDR3 sequences, with around a fifth occurring only once. Time point defined: persistent/refractory GD, antithyroid drugs over 5 years with positive TRAb. From RNA extracted from PBMCs, the TCR library was made. The sample in question was peripheral blood mononuclear cells (PBMCs), obtained when the disease was refractory, from a patient treated with antithyroid drugs. All receptors come from a female donor with Graves disease.

This clonotype was seen at least ten times. The chain combines TRBV6-1 with TRBJ1-5; D uncertain. The CDR3 is 12 residues long. From germline, CDR1 is MNHNS and CDR2 SASEGT. Trimming removed 7 bases from V and 2 bases from J, with 6 bases in between. Here the CDR3 reads CASTGRNQPQHF. As DNA, the CDR3 is TGTGCCAGCACCGGGCGCAATCAGCCCCAGCATTTT.

The chain carries TRBV7-2 and TRBJ2-5; perhaps D is TRBD1 or TRBD2 (5 bases each). The germline V and J ends were trimmed by 3 bases and 7 bases, with 18 bases remaining between them. The CDR3 is made up of 15 amino acids. Germline V gene data show CDR1 as SGHTA and CDR2 as FQGNSA. The chain's CDR3 is CASSFWGRQGGTQYF. The CDR3 DNA sequence: TGTGCCAGCAGCTTCTGGGGGAGACAAGGCGGGACCCAGTACTTC.

At least ten counts were recorded for this clonotype. The rearrangement links TRBV28 to TRBJ1-3; D is undetermined. The CDR3 sequence is 12 residues long. Trimming removed 4 bases at V and 4 bases at J, with 5 bases between. Per the germline V gene, CDR1 is MDHEN and CDR2 is SYDVKM. Here the CDR3 reads CASSSAGNTIYF. The CDR3, as DNA: TGTGCCAGCAGTTCAGCGGGAAACACCATATATTTT.

The chain couples TRBV29-1 to TRBJ2-7; D is possibly TRBD2 (5 bases). From germline, CDR1 is SQVTM and CDR2 ANQGSEA. With 4 bases removed from V and 0 bases from J, the gap between germline ends came to 10 bases. The CDR3 extends over 13 amino acids. The CDR3 sequence is CSVGGGSSYEQYF. CDR3 sequence (DNA): TGCAGCGTTGGAGGTGGGAGCTCCTACGAGCAGTACTTC.

V and J are TRBV5-1 and TRBJ2-7; 9 positions match TRBD1. The J segment lost 2 bases and the V segment lost 3 bases, leaving 18 bases of the junction unmatched. The CDR3 totals 19 residues. CDR1 and CDR2 from the germline V gene are SGHRS and YFSETQ. Here the CDR3 reads CASSSPSSRGTGKAYEQYF. In DNA, the CDR3 is TGCGCCAGCAGCTCCCCCAGCTCCAGGGGGACAGGGAAAGCCTACGAGCAGTACTTC.

The V call is TRBV27, the J call TRBJ1-1; 8 bases match TRBD1. V lost 4 bases and J lost 6; bases outside the gene matches: 4. Germline loops: CDR1 MNHEY, CDR2 SMNVEV (reference sequence). The CDR3 runs 13 residues. CDR3 nucleotides: TGTGCCAGCAGTTACGAACAGGGGGCTGAAGCTTTCTTT. This translates into CASSYEQGAEAFF.

This clonotype was counted a few times. The rearrangement joins TRBV11-2 to TRBJ2-3, with D unclear. V lost 0 bases to trimming and J lost 14 bases, with 15 bases between them. Germline loops: CDR1 SGHAT, CDR2 FQNNGV. This CDR3 contains 13 residues. The CDR3 DNA sequence: TGTGCCAGCAGCTTAGATCGGGCGGCTAGTATGTATTTT. It encodes CASSLDRAASMYF. The whole variable domain, remainder taken from reference TRBV11-2 and TRBJ2-3, is EAGVAQSPRYKIIEKRQSVAFWCNPISGHATLYWYQQILGQGPKLLIQFQNNGVVDDSQLPKDRFSAERLKGVDSTLKIQPAKLEDSAVYLCASSLDRAASMYFGPGTRLTVL.

This clonotype was recorded at least ten times. This chain joins TRBV19 and TRBJ2-6; possibly TRBD1 for D (6 bases). Germline V gives CDR1 LNHDA, CDR2 SQIVND (reference sequence). This CDR3 contains 15 residues. Deletions cut 10 bases from V and 1 base from J, with 14 bases between. The CDR3 reads CATGTSFSGANVLTF. For the CDR3, the DNA is TGTGCCACCGGGACAAGTTTTTCTGGGGCCAACGTCCTGACTTTC.

This rearrangement joins TRBV4-3 to TRBJ1-1, with 9 nucleotides matching TRBD1. Germline V lookup: CDR1 LGHNA, CDR2 YSLEER. The CDR3 is 15 residues long. V dropped 1 base and J dropped 4; count of bases not matched to a gene: 4. The CDR3 DNA is TGCGCCAGCAGCCAAGTACAGGGGGCACCCACTGAAGCTTTCTTT. It encodes CASSQVQGAPTEAFF.

This clonotype has a handful of counts. This chain links TRBV11-3 with TRBJ2-2; 7 nucleotides align to TRBD1. Germline V CDR1 and CDR2: SGHNT, YENEEA. This CDR3 region has 15 residues. The J segment lost 7 bases and the V segment lost 5 bases, leaving 10 bases of the junction unmatched. This CDR3 reads CASSHLDRPDGELFF. The CDR3 nucleotides read TGTGCCAGCAGCCACCTGGACAGGCCCGACGGGGAGCTGTTTTTT.

This chain connects TRBV30 to TRBJ1-6; TRBD1 aligns across 7 bases. CDR3 length equals 16 residues. The germline CDR1 and CDR2 sequences are GTSNPN and SVGIG (reference sequence). V trimming: 3 bases; J trimming: 1 base; junction bases outside the gene matches: 6. The CDR3 loop is CAWRGGGLSYNSPLHF. In DNA form, the CDR3 reads TGTGCCTGGAGAGGGGGCGGCTTATCCTATAATTCACCCCTCCACTTT.